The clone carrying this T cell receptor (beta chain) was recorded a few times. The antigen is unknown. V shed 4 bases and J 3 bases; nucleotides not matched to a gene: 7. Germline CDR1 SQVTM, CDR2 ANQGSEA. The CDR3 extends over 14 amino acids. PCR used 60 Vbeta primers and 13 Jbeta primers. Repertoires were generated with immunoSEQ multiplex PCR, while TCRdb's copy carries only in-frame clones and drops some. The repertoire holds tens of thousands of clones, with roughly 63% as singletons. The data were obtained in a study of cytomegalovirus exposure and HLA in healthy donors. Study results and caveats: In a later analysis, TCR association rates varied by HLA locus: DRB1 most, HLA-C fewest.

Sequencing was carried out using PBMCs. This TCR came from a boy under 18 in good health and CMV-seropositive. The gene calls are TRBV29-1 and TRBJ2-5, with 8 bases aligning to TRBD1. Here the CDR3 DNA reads TGCAGCGTTGCCTCCGGGACAGGCGAAGAGACCCAGTACTTC. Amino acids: CSVASGTGEETQYF.